The 22 T cell receptor beta chains presented below share a single source sample, sequenced in a study of CD8 T cells in Susac syndrome. It was with random hexamers that about 0.45 to 1 ug RNA was reverse transcribed. TCRdb independently ran MiXCR on the immunoSEQ multiplex PCR reads; one entry per CDR3 protein. Counted here are roughly 120,000 distinct CDR3 sequences, 96% occurring once; the ten biggest clones make up 0.075% to 0.1%. Sequencing was carried out using CD4+ T cells from PBMCs. The receptor set was obtained from a human donor in good health.

The rearrangement joins TRBV5-6 to TRBJ1-2, with D maybe TRBD1 (5 bases). V lost 0 bases and J lost 4, with 10 bases in between. The CDR3 is 14 residues long. Per germline, CDR1 SGHDT and CDR2 YYEEEE. This CDR3 reads CASSLEARAYGYTF. CDR3 nucleotide sequence: TGTGCCAGCAGCTTGGAGGCCAGGGCCTATGGCTACACCTTC.

This chain links TRBV20-1 with TRBJ2-7; TRBD1 or TRBD2 may be the D gene (6 bases each). CDR3 length: 13 amino acids. Trimming cost V 7 bases and J 2 bases, with 15 bases left between them. Germline CDR1 is DFQATT and CDR2 is SNEGSKA (reference sequence). CDR3 in amino acids: CSGSRGPPYEQYF. The CDR3 DNA reads as TGCAGTGGTAGCCGGGGGCCCCCCTACGAGCAGTACTTC.

The chain recombines TRBV9 with TRBJ1-6; 8 nucleotides align to TRBD1. With 2 bases clipped from V and 7 bases from J, the junction kept 5 bases outside the gene matches. The CDR3 contains 15 residues. CDR1 SGDLS and CDR2 YYNGEE come from the germline V gene. The CDR3 spells CASSVGQGGNSPLHF. DNA for the CDR3: TGTGCCAGCAGCGTCGGACAGGGAGGAAATTCACCCCTCCACTTT.

The rearrangement links TRBV27 to TRBJ2-4; D remains unclear. Trimming took off 1 base at V and 7 bases at J, with 17 bases between the two ends. Germline CDR1 reads MNHEY; CDR2 reads SMNVEV (reference sequence). The CDR3 covers 16 residues. CDR3 region: CASSLYPTVPGNIQYF. CDR3 nucleotides: TGTGCCAGCAGTTTATACCCCACGGTCCCCGGGAACATTCAGTACTTC.

The V and J genes are TRBV4-3 and TRBJ2-7, with a possible D match to TRBD1 (6 bases). Germline V gene lookup returns CDR1 LGHNA and CDR2 YSLEER. V was cut by 0 bases and J by 5 bases, with 20 bases left in between. The length of the CDR3 is 17 residues. The CDR3 loop reads CASSQDRAGAISHEQYF. The CDR3 nucleotides are TGCGCCAGCAGCCAAGATCGAGCAGGGGCTATTTCCCACGAGCAGTACTTC.

The chain combines TRBV14 with TRBJ1-2, with a weak D call TRBD1 (6 bases). The ends were cut back, 4 bases at V and 6 bases at J, with 18 bases in the middle. The CDR3 extends over 15 amino acids. Germline V gene sequence: CDR1 SGHDN, CDR2 FVKESK. DNA for the CDR3: TGTGCCAGCAGCCCCTTGGAGGGGGTTACGGATGGCTACACCTTC. The encoded protein is CASSPLEGVTDGYTF.

The chain employs TRBV4-3 and TRBJ2-3, with 9 bases fitting TRBD2. V dropped 0 bases and J dropped 5; count of bases not matched to a gene: 6. CDR1 and CDR2 from the germline V gene are LGHNA and YSLEER. CDR3 size: 16 residues. The CDR3 spells CASSQDGAGGRDTQYF. CDR3 sequence (DNA): TGCGCCAGCAGCCAAGACGGCGCGGGAGGGCGAGATACGCAGTATTTT.

J is TRBJ1-1 and V is TRBV28, with D unclear. V lost 4 bases and J 4 bases, leaving 7 bases between the germline ends. Germline V gives CDR1 MDHEN, CDR2 SYDVKM. The CDR3 has 12 residues. The CDR3 spells CASSSRVTEAFF. The CDR3 DNA reads TGTGCCAGCAGTTCGAGGGTCACTGAAGCTTTCTTT.

This clonotype was found once. Relative to the germline gene, one junction end is altered; a read error may explain this. The rearrangement joins TRBV6-2 or TRBV6-3 to TRBJ1-1, with D maybe TRBD1 (6 bases). There are 12 residues in the CDR3. The V gene's germline CDR1 is MNHEY and CDR2 SVGEGT. CDR3 sequence reads: CASSSPTGKGVF. The CDR3 nucleotides are TGTGCCAGCAGTTCCCCGACAGGCAAAGGGGTCTTT.

This sequence joins TRBV20-1 and TRBJ2-2; no reliable D call. Germline CDR1 and CDR2: DFQATT and SNEGSKA (reference sequence). Trimming left V 6 bases short and J 7 bases short, with 12 bases between. The CDR3 is made up of 12 amino acids. The CDR3 reads CSAWWGSGELFF. In DNA, the CDR3 is TGCAGTGCCTGGTGGGGAAGCGGGGAGCTGTTTTTT.

The chain recombines TRBV4-2 with TRBJ1-4; 10 bases map to TRBD1. This CDR3 has 16 residues. V shed 0 bases, J shed 7 bases, and the junction held 5 bases outside the gene matches. The V gene's germline CDR1 is LGHNA and CDR2 YNFKEQ. CDR3 amino acids: CASSQDWTGGSEKLFF. The CDR3 DNA is TGTGCCAGCAGCCAAGATTGGACAGGGGGAAGTGAAAAACTGTTTTTT.

In nucleotides, the CDR3 is TGTGCCAGCAGTTTTGGGACAGGGTACACTGAAGCTTTCTTT. Protein sequence: CASSFGTGYTEAFF. The rearrangement joins TRBV7-9 to TRBJ1-1, with 9 bases identical to TRBD1. The J segment lost 3 bases and the V segment lost 6 bases, leaving 5 bases of the junction unmatched. This CDR3 comprises 14 residues. CDR1 is SEHNR and CDR2 is FQNEAQ in the germline V gene (reference sequence).

The rearrangement links TRBV6-2 or TRBV6-3 to TRBJ2-7, with 10 bases that match TRBD2. CDR3 length: 17 residues. The trim removed 5 bases at V and 2 bases at J, leaving 12 bases unmatched. CDR1 and CDR2 (germline): MNHEY, SVGEGT. The DNA for the CDR3 is TGTGCCAGCAGTAAGAGATCTAGCGGGAGTGGAACCTACGAGCAGTACTTC. Protein sequence: CASSKRSSGSGTYEQYF.

This clonotype appeared a single time. The rearrangement joins TRBV7-2 to TRBJ1-1; D is undetermined. The CDR3 is made up of 14 amino acids. Deletions cut 2 bases from V and 3 bases from J, with 10 bases between. Germline loops: CDR1 SGHTA, CDR2 FQGNSA. As DNA, the CDR3 is TGTGCCAGCAGCTTACAGGCCTTGGACACTGAAGCTTTCTTT. Protein sequence: CASSLQALDTEAFF.

This clonotype was observed a single time. The chain carries TRBV7-8 and TRBJ1-1, with TRBD1 identical over 7 bases. With 4 bases clipped from V and 3 bases from J, the junction kept 5 bases outside the gene matches. There are 14 residues in the CDR3. Germline loops: CDR1 SGHVS, CDR2 FQNEAQ. This CDR3 is CASSSGQAHTEAFF. Written as DNA, the CDR3 is TGTGCCAGCAGCTCCGGACAGGCCCACACTGAAGCTTTCTTT. The entire variable domain, with the rest obtained from reference TRBV7-8 and TRBJ1-1, is as follows: GAGVSQSPRYKVAKRGQDVALRCDPISGHVSLFWYQQALGQGPEFLTYFQNEAQLDKSGLPSDRFFAERPEGSVSTLKIQRTQQEDSAVYLCASSSGQAHTEAFFGQGTRLTVV.

The chain couples TRBV29-1 to TRBJ2-7; D remains ambiguous. Germline V gives CDR1 SQVTM, CDR2 ANQGSEA. The CDR3 covers 14 residues. V gave up 6 bases and J gave up 6 bases, with 21 bases separating them. The chain's CDR3 is CSVLFGVSRGEQYF. CDR3 bases: TGCAGCGTCCTTTTTGGGGTGTCAAGAGGCGAGCAGTACTTC.

The chain carries TRBV12-3 or TRBV12-4 and TRBJ2-7; no reliable D call. The CDR3 runs 14 residues. The V gene lost 2 bases and the J gene lost 6 bases, with 14 bases spanning the gap. The CDR3 region has the DNA TGTGCCAGCAGTTTACGGGTGCAGGCGGCCGAGCAGTACTTC. Residues: CASSLRVQAAEQYF.

This chain connects TRBV3-1 to TRBJ1-2, with D maybe TRBD1 (6 bases). V gave up 6 bases and J gave up 7 bases, with 15 bases separating them. This CDR3 spans 13 amino acids. Germline lookup yields CDR1 LGHDT and CDR2 YNNKEL (reference sequence). In DNA, the CDR3 is TGTGCCAGCAGGGAGGACAGATCAGGTGGCTACACCTTC. Protein product: CASREDRSGGYTF.

This clonotype has a single count. This chain links TRBV20-1 with TRBJ1-2; D remains ambiguous. CDR1 is DFQATT, CDR2 SNEGSKA, per germline (reference sequence). Trimming left V 0 bases short and J 4 bases short, with 12 bases between. CDR3 length: 14 residues. The CDR3 sequence is CSARDPGVGYGYTF. As DNA, the CDR3 is TGCAGTGCTAGAGATCCCGGTGTGGGCTATGGCTACACCTTC.

This chain connects TRBV7-9 to TRBJ2-7; D is perhaps TRBD1 (6 bases). This CDR3 contains 14 residues. The V end was cut by 1 base, the J end by 2 bases, with 9 bases between. Germline V gene lookup returns CDR1 SEHNR and CDR2 FQNEAQ (reference sequence). The CDR3 nucleotides are TGTGCCAGCAGCTTAGAACAGGGAGCCTACGAGCAGTACTTC. It encodes CASSLEQGAYEQYF.

The chain uses TRBV29-1 and TRBJ1-1; D not resolved. The length of the CDR3 is 11 residues. Germline CDR1 reads SQVTM; CDR2 reads ANQGSEA. With 4 bases removed from V and 6 bases from J, the gap between germline ends came to 9 bases. The CDR3 DNA sequence: TGCAGCGTTGCCGTGACCGCTGAAGCTTTCTTT. Amino acid sequence: CSVAVTAEAFF.

This rearrangement joins TRBV23-1 to TRBJ2-2; D remains unclear. TRBV23-1 is an open reading frame whose function is uncertain. The CDR3 sequence is 15 residues long. V lost 4 bases and J 6 bases, leaving 15 bases between the germline ends. The CDR3 DNA sequence: TGCGCCAGCAGTCCCCCGACACGGAAAGCCGGGGAGCTGTTTTTT. It yields the protein CASSPPTRKAGELFF.